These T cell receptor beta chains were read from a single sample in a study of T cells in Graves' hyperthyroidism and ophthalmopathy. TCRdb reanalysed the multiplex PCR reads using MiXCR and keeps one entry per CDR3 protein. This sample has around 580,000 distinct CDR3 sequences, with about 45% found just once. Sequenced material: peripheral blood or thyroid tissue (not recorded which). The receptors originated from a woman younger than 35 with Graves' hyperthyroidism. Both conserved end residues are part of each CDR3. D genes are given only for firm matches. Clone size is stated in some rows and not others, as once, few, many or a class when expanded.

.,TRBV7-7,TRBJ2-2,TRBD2,CASSSGLAGGTNTGELFF,TGTGCTAGCAGCTCCGGACTAGCGGGAGGGACGAACACCGGGGAGCTGTTTTTT
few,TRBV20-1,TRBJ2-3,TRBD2,CSAASGSGSSADTQYF,TGCAGTGCCGCATCAGGTAGCGGGAGTAGTGCAGATACGCAGTATTTT
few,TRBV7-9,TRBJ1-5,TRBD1,CASSPTLDRRGRSNQPQHF,TGTGCCAGCAGTCCGACCCTAGACAGAAGGGGGCGTAGCAATCAGCCCCAGCATTTT
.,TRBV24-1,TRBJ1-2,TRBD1,CATPPRTGGFDGYTF,TGTGCCACCCCTCCTAGGACAGGGGGCTTCGATGGCTACACCTTC
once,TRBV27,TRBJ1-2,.,CASSLYSPGTYYGYTF,TGTGCCAGCAGTTTATACTCCCCCGGGACTTACTATGGCTACACCTTC
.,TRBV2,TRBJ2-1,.,CASSPLSPTYNEQFF,TGTGCCAGCAGCCCACTCTCCCCCACCTACAATGAGCAGTTCTTC
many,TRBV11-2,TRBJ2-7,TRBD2,CASSPGGVRTSGYEQYF,TGTGCCAGCAGCCCGGGGGGAGTTCGGACTAGCGGCTACGAGCAGTACTTC
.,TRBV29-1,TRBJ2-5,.,CSLGAGEKETQYF,TGCAGCTTAGGGGCAGGGGAAAAAGAGACCCAGTACTTC
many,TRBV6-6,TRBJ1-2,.,CASSYSLHPGYGYTF,TGTGCCAGCAGTTATTCGCTGCATCCGGGGTATGGCTACACCTTC
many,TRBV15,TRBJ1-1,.,CATRKGALSVRAFF,TGTGCCACCAGGAAAGGGGCTCTAAGTGTGAGGGCTTTCTTT
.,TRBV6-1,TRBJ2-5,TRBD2,CASSDPGLAGGGETQYF,TGTGCCAGCAGTGATCCGGGACTAGCGGGCGGGGGAGAGACCCAGTACTTC
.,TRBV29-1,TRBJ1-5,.,CSARTSSSNQPQHF,TGCAGCGCCCGGACGAGTTCTAGCAATCAGCCCCAGCATTTT
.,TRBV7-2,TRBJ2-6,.,CASSLALASGANVLTF,TGTGCCAGCAGCTTAGCGCTAGCCTCTGGGGCCAACGTCCTGACTTTC
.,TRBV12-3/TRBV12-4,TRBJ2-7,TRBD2,CASTRLAGGTFSYEQYF,TGTGCCAGCACCAGACTAGCGGGAGGAACCTTCTCCTACGAGCAGTACTTC
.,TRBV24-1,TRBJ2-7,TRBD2,CATSEPGLAGASANYEQYF,TGTGCCACCAGTGAACCGGGACTAGCGGGAGCCAGCGCTAACTACGAGCAGTACTTC